This T cell receptor beta chain appears in the sequencing data of a study of OX40 agonist ivuxolimab in advanced cancers. Turning to the study itself: Ivuxolimab was delivered to patients intravenously every 2 weeks at doses spanning 0.01 to 10 mg/kg. Whole-study findings and limits: Among the lowest peripheral clonal expansion occurred in 0.1-3.0 mg/kg partial responders. CD4+ and CD8+ blood T cells expanded clonally by week 6 at 0.1 to 3.0 mg/kg.

This CDR3 region has 15 residues. The V end was cut by 6 bases, the J end by 0 bases, with 14 bases between. Germline V gives CDR1 MNHEY, CDR2 SVGAGI. Produced via immunoSEQ multiplex PCR; TCRdb's table is partial and in-frame only. Of 65,000 to 85,000 clones listed, over 80% were seen once; the top ten hold 1.5% to 2%. With regard to this clone: What it recognizes is unknown.

The receptor was isolated from an adult with an advanced solid tumor such as melanoma, head and neck, liver or kidney cancer. The chain employs TRBV6-5 and TRBJ1-1; TRBD1 is a possible D gene (6 bases). Here the sequenced sample was CD4+ or CD8+ T cells sorted from blood, taken in a trial of the OX40 agonist ivuxolimab. Written as DNA, the CDR3 is TGTGCCAGCAGAATACAGGGTCCCATGAACACTGAAGCTTTCTTT. This sequence encodes CASRIQGPMNTEAFF.